Reported below is one T cell receptor beta chain. CDR1 is ENHRY, CDR2 SYGVKD, per germline. Trimming took off 6 bases at V and 3 bases at J, with 8 bases between the two ends. CDR3 size: 12 residues. TCRdb recomputed calls from the RT-PCR reads with MiXCR, one row per CDR3 protein. The data contain about 570,000 distinct CDR3 sequences, about 11% of them singletons. These data originate in a study of response to subunit inactivated influenza vaccine. These data are also associated with another study on T cells expressing NK-cell markers. That source reports: The authors generated TCR beta cDNA through 5'RACE template switching with UMIs. HCMV serostatus: seven of eight sequenced donors positive, one negative. Six donors had dominant NKG2C+ clonotypes that comprised roughly 1.0-7.5% of their CD8+ T cells.

The chain combines TRBV10-3 with TRBJ2-5; the D gene is possibly TRBD1 (6 bases). This receptor was identified in a man between 50 and 59 years old who received an inactivated influenza vaccine. The sequencing used PBMCs from blood, collected on the day of vaccination. CDR3 region: CAIRGTKETQYF. For the CDR3, the DNA is TGTGCCATCAGGGGGACAAAAGAGACCCAGTACTTC.